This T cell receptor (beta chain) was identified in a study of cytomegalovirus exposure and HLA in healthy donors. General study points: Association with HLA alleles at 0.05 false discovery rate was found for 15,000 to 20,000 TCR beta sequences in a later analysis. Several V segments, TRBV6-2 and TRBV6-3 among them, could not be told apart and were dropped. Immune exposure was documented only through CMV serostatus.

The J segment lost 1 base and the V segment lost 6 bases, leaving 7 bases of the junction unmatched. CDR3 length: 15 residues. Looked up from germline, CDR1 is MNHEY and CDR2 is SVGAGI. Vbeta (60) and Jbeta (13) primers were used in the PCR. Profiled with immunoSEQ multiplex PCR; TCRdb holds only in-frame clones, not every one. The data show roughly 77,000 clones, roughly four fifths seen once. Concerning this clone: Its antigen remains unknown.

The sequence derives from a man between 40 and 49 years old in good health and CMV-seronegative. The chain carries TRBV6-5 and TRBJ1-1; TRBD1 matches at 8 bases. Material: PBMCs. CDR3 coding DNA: TGTGCCAGCAGACTAGGACAGGGAAGGAACACTGAAGCTTTCTTT. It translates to CASRLGQGRNTEAFF.